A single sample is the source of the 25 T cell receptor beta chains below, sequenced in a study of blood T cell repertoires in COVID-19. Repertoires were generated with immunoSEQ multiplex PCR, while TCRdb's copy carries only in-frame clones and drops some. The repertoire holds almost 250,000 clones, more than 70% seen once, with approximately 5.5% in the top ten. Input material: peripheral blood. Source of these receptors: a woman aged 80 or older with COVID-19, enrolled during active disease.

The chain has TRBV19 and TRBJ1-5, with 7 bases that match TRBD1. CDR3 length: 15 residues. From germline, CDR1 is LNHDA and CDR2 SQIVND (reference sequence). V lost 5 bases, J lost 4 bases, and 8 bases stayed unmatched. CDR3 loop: CASSPQGISNQPQHF. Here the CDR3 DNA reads TGTGCCAGTAGTCCACAGGGGATCAGTAATCAGCCCCAGCATTTT.

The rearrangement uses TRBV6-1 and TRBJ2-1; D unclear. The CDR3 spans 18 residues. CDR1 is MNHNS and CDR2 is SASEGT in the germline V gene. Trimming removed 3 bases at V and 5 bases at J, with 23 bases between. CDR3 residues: CASSDPLYLGTIDNEQFF. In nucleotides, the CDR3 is TGTGCCAGCAGTGATCCCCTTTACCTAGGTACGATAGACAATGAGCAGTTCTTC.

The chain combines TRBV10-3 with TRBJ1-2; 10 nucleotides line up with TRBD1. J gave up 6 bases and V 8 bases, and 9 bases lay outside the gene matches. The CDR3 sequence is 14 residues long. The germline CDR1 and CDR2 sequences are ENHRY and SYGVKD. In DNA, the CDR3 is TGTGCCATCGGGGGGACAGGGGATGCAGATGGCTACACCTTC. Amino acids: CAIGGTGDADGYTF.

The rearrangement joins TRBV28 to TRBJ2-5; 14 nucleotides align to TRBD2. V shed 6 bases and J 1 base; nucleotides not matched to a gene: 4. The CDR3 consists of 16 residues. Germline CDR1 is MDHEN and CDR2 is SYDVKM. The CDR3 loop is CASSMTSGGGQETQYF. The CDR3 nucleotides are TGTGCCAGCAGCATGACTAGCGGGGGGGGCCAAGAGACCCAGTACTTC.

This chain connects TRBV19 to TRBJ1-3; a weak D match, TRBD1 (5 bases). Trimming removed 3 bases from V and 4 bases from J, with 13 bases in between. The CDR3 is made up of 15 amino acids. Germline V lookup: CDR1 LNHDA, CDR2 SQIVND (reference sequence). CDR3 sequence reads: CASSISRARGNTIYF. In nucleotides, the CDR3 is TGTGCCAGTAGTATCTCCAGGGCGAGAGGAAACACCATATATTTT.

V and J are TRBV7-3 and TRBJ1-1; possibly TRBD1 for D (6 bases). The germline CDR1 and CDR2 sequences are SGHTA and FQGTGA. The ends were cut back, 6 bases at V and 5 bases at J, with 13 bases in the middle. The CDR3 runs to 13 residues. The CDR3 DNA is TGTGCCAGCAGTCCAGGGGTGGGGACTGAAGCTTTCTTT. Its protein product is CASSPGVGTEAFF.

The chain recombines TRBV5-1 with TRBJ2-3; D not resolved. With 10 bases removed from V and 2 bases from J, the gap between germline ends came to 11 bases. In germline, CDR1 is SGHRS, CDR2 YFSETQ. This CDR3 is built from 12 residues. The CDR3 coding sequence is TGCGCCGGGCTGGCCCACACAGATACGCAGTATTTT. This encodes CAGLAHTDTQYF.

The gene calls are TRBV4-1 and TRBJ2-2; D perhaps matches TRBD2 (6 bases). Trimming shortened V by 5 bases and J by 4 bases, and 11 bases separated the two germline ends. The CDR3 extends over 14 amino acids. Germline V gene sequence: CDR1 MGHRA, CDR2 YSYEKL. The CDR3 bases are TGCGCCAGCAGCGCCGGGACTCGCACCGGGGAGCTGTTTTTT. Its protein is CASSAGTRTGELFF.

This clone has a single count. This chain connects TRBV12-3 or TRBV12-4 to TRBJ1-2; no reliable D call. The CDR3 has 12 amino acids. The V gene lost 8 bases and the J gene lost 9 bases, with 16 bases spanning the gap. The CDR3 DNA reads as TGTGCCAGCGGGGAGGATCCGTTCAGCTACACCTTC. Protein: CASGEDPFSYTF.

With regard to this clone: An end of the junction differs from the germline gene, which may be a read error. The DNA for the CDR3 is TGTGCCAGCAGAGAAGACAGGGGTGGCTATGGCTACACCTTC. As protein: CASREDRGGYGYTF. This chain connects TRBV2 to TRBJ1-2; TRBD1 matches at 8 bases. The CDR3 is made up of 14 amino acids. The germline V gene encodes CDR1 SNHLY and CDR2 FYNNEI.

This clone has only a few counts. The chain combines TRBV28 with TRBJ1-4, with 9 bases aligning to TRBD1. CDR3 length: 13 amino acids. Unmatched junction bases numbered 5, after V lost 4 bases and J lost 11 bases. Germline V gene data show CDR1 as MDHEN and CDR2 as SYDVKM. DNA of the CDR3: TGTGCCAGCAGTTCCCCCGGGACAGGGAAACTGTTTTTT. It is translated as CASSSPGTGKLFF.

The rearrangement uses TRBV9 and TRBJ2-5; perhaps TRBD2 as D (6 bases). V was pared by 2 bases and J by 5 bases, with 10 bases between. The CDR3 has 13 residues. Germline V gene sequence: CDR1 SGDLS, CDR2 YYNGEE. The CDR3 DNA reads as TGTGCCAGCAGCGTCGGGGGACTGGAGACCCAGTACTTC. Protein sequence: CASSVGGLETQYF.

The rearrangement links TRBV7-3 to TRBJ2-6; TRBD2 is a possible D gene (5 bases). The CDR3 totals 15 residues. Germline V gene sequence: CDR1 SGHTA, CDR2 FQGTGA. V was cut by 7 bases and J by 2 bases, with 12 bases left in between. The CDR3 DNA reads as TGTGCCAGCACCAAGGAGGCGCCTGGGGCCAACGTCCTGACTTTC. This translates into CASTKEAPGANVLTF.

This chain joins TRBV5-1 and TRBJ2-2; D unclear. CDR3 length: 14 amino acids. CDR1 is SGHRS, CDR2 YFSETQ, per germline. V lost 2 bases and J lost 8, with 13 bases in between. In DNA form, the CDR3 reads TGCGCCAGCAGCTTTATGCGTCCGGAGGGGGAGCTGTTTTTT. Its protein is CASSFMRPEGELFF.

CDR3 protein: CASSGTSDKGTQYF. Written as DNA, the CDR3 is TGTGCCAGCTCGGGGACTAGCGACAAGGGGACCCAGTACTTC. The chain has TRBV18 and TRBJ2-5; 10 positions match TRBD2. Trimming at V came to 6 bases and at J to 7 bases, leaving 8 bases not matched to a gene. The V gene's germline CDR1 is KGHSH and CDR2 LQKENI. The CDR3 spans 14 residues.

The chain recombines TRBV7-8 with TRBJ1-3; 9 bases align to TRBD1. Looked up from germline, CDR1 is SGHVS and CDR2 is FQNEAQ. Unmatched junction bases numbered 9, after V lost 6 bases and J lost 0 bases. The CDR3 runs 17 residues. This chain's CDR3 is CASSFLGQGDSGNTIYF. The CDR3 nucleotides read TGTGCCAGCAGTTTTTTGGGACAGGGTGACTCTGGAAACACCATATATTTT.

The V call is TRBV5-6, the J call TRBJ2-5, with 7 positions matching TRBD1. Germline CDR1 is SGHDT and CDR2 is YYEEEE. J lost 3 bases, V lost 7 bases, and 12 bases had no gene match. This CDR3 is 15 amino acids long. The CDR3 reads CASLRGQGVKETQYF. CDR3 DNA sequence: TGTGCCAGCCTAAGGGGTCAGGGGGTCAAAGAGACCCAGTACTTC.

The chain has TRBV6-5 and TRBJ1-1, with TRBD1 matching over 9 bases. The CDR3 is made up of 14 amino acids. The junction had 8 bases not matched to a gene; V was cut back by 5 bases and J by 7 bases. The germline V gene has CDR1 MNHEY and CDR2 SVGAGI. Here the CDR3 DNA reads TGTGCCAGCAGTAAACAGGGGGCCGGTGGTGAAGCTTTCTTT. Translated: CASSKQGAGGEAFF.

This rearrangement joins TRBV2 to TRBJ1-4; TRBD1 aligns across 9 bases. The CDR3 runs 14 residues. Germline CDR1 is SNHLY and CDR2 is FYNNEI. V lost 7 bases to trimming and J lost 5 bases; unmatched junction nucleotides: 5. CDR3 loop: CASTKQGANEKLFF. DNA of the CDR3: TGTGCCAGCACTAAACAGGGGGCGAATGAAAAACTGTTTTTT.

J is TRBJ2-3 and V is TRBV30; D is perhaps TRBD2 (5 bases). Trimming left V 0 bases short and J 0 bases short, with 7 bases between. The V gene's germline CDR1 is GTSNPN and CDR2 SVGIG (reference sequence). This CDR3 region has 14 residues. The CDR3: CAWSVPGSTDTQYF. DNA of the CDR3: TGTGCCTGGAGTGTACCGGGGAGCACAGATACGCAGTATTTT.

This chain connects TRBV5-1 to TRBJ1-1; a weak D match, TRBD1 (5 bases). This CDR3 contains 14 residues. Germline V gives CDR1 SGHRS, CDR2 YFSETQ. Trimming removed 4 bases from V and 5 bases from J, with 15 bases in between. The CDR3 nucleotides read TGCGCCAGCAGCCTTGCATTCGGGGGAACTGAAGCTTTCTTT. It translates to CASSLAFGGTEAFF.

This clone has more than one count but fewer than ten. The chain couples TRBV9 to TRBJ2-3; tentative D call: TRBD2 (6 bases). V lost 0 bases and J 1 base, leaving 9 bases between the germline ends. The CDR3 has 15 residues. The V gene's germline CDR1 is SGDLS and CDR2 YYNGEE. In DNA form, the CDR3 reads TGTGCCAGCAGCGTAGACCCGGGGGGCACAGATACGCAGTATTTT. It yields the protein CASSVDPGGTDTQYF.

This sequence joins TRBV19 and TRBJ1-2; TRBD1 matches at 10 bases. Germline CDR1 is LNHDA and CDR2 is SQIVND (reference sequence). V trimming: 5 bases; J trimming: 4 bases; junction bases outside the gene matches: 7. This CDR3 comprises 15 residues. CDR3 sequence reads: CASSVSGTGAYGYTF. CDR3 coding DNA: TGTGCCAGTAGTGTCTCCGGGACAGGGGCCTATGGCTACACCTTC.

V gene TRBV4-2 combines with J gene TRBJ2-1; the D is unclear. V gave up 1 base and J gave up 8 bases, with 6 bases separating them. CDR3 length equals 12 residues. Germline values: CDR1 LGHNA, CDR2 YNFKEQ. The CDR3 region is CASSQGSYEQFF. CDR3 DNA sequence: TGTGCCAGCAGCCAAGGGAGCTATGAGCAGTTCTTC.

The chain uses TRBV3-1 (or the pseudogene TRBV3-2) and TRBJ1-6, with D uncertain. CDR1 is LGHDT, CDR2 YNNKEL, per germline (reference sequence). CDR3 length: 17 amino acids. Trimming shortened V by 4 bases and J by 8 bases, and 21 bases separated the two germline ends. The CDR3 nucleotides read TGTGCCAGCAGCCCCCGGCAGGCTGGCACGCGGGATTCACCCCTCCACTTT. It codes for CASSPRQAGTRDSPLHF.